The source of this T cell receptor (beta chain) is a study of cytotoxic CD8 clonotypes in ibrutinib-treated CLL. The method was immunoSEQ multiplex PCR; TCRdb's version includes in-frame clones alone and lacks a portion of them. The table records around 42,000 clones, approximately 70% of them present only once. V was shortened by 8 bases and J by 0 bases, with 8 bases between the two germline ends. The CDR3 has 13 amino acids. Germline loops: CDR1 SEHNR, CDR2 FQNEAQ (reference sequence). This clonotype was sampled from a human donor with chronic lymphocytic leukemia. The sample here was PBMCs, taken after 24 months of ibrutinib treatment. This chain uses TRBV7-9 with TRBJ1-3; possible D gene TRBD1, 5 bases. The CDR3 is CASGGASGNTIYF. CDR3 bases: TGTGCCAGCGGGGGAGCCTCTGGAAACACCATATATTTT.